This TCR beta chain came from a study of molecular identifiers for immune sequencing clone quantification. Concerning this clonotype itself: Its antigen remains unidentified.

Naive CD8 sequencing libraries were generated from 20,000 to 1,000,000 sorted cells, with 10%, 30% or 50% RNA as input. General study findings and limits: Spiked Jurkat TCR RNA originating from one cell could reportedly be identified amid more than 800,000 naive cells.

A single record per CDR3 protein comes from TCRdb applying MiXCR to the PCR reads. The sample carries 70,000 to 90,000 distinct CDR3 sequences, around 23% recorded once. The sample taken for sequencing was naive CD8+ T cells from blood, with Jurkat cell RNA spiked in. Subset given: FACS-sorted CD8+CD4-CCR7+CD45RA+ naive T cells. This sequence was found in a human donor in good health. Some libraries in this study had Jurkat cell RNA spiked in.

The CDR3 here is CASSPQDTGELFF. The CDR3 nucleotides are TGTGCCAGCTCACCACAAGACACCGGGGAGCTGTTTTTT. The chain has TRBV18 and TRBJ2-2; D is uncertain. The CDR3 runs to 13 residues. Germline V gene sequence: CDR1 KGHSH, CDR2 LQKENI. The V end lost 1 base, the J end lost 3 bases, and 3 bases lay between the germline ends.